These 20 T cell receptor beta chains were sequenced from one sample in a study of blood T cell repertoires in COVID-19. Repertoires were generated with immunoSEQ multiplex PCR, while TCRdb's copy carries only in-frame clones and drops some. The repertoire holds about 140,000 clones, with about 83% as singletons. Sequenced input: peripheral blood. Receptors originate from a human donor in a cohort sampled during active COVID-19.

The chain recombines TRBV29-1 with TRBJ1-1; 7 nucleotides align to TRBD1. The CDR3 extends over 12 amino acids. Germline V gives CDR1 SQVTM, CDR2 ANQGSEA. The ends lost 7 bases at V and 10 bases at J; junction bases unmatched: 12. CDR3 residues: CSGIEDRTTAFF. CDR3 coding DNA: TGCAGCGGTATCGAGGACAGGACGACAGCTTTCTTT.

On this clone: Mismatch with germline at one junction end may stem from a read error. J is TRBJ1-1 and V is TRBV5-6; 8 positions match TRBD1. CDR1 SGHDT and CDR2 YYEEEE come from the germline V gene. This CDR3 comprises 11 residues. The CDR3 DNA reads as TGTGCTAGCAGGGGGCCCGGTGAAGCTTTCTTT. Translated, it gives CASRGPGEAFF. Together with reference TRBV5-6 and TRBJ1-1, the CDR3 gives the full variable domain: DAGVTQSPTHLIKTRGQQVTLRCSPKSGHDTVSWYQQALGQGPQFIFQYYEEEERQRGNFPDRFSGHQFPNYSSELNVNALLLGDSALYLCASRGPGEAFFGQGTRLTVV.

The chain couples TRBV7-9 to TRBJ2-6, with 9 bases aligning to TRBD1. CDR3 length: 18 amino acids. CDR1 is SEHNR, CDR2 FQNEAQ, per germline (reference sequence). Losses at the gene ends were 5 bases for V and 2 bases for J; bases not matched to a gene: 10. Here the CDR3 reads CASSGRDRVHAGANVLTF. In nucleotides, the CDR3 is TGTGCCAGCAGCGGCCGGGACAGGGTTCATGCTGGGGCCAACGTCCTGACTTTC.

This clone was recorded only once. The V and J genes are TRBV20-1 and TRBJ2-1, with no clear D. Per the germline V gene, CDR1 is DFQATT and CDR2 is SNEGSKA (reference sequence). This CDR3 region has 10 residues. V lost 6 bases and J 7 bases, leaving 7 bases between the germline ends. The CDR3: CSANYNEQFF. In nucleotides, the CDR3 is TGCAGTGCCAACTATAATGAGCAGTTCTTC.

The V and J genes are TRBV10-3 and TRBJ2-3; TRBD2 agrees at 8 bases. V dropped 7 bases and J dropped 6; count of bases not matched to a gene: 9. This CDR3 region has 14 residues. Germline V lookup: CDR1 ENHRY, CDR2 SYGVKD. The CDR3 loop reads CAITERGWGDTQYF. The DNA for the CDR3 is TGTGCCATCACGGAGCGGGGGTGGGGGGATACGCAGTATTTT.

The J gene is TRBJ2-7, the V gene TRBV9; no reliable D call. V was cut by 3 bases and J by 4 bases, with 8 bases left in between. This CDR3 is 12 amino acids long. Germline CDR1 reads SGDLS; CDR2 reads YYNGEE. CDR3 region: CASSGLEYEQYF. Here the CDR3 DNA reads TGTGCCAGCAGCGGACTCGAGTACGAGCAGTACTTC.

The rearrangement uses TRBV19 and TRBJ2-7; 7 positions match TRBD1. From germline, CDR1 is LNHDA and CDR2 SQIVND (reference sequence). The J segment lost 2 bases and the V segment lost 5 bases, leaving 6 bases of the junction unmatched. The CDR3 has 14 residues. CDR3 sequence: CASSPYRGPYEQYF. The CDR3 DNA follows: TGTGCCAGTAGTCCGTACAGGGGACCCTACGAGCAGTACTTC.

The V gene is TRBV28, the J gene TRBJ1-1, with 10 nucleotides matching TRBD1. V shed 5 bases and J 6 bases; nucleotides not matched to a gene: 9. Looked up from germline, CDR1 is MDHEN and CDR2 is SYDVKM. This CDR3 is 15 amino acids long. CDR3 nucleotide sequence: TGTGCCAGCAGTGAAAGACAGGGGGCTAGCTCTGAAGCTTTCTTT. This codes for CASSERQGASSEAFF.

V gene TRBV14 combines with J gene TRBJ2-1; D is unclear. Deletions cut 1 base from V and 0 bases from J, with 7 bases between. The CDR3 loop spans 15 amino acids. Germline loops: CDR1 SGHDN, CDR2 FVKESK. The CDR3 coding sequence is TGTGCCAGCAGCCAAGTTACTGACTCCTACAATGAGCAGTTCTTC. This sequence encodes CASSQVTDSYNEQFF.

The genes are TRBV7-9 and TRBJ1-2; D may be TRBD1 (6 bases). In germline, CDR1 is SEHNR, CDR2 FQNEAQ (reference sequence). CDR3 length: 16 residues. Trimming removed 5 bases from V and 4 bases from J, with 20 bases in between. DNA for the CDR3: TGTGCCAGCAGCCCACTCGAGAGGGGGTGGGGCTATGGCTACACCTTC. Amino acids: CASSPLERGWGYGYTF.

This chain uses TRBV2 with TRBJ1-2, with TRBD1 as a possible D gene (5 bases). This CDR3 spans 15 amino acids. Trimming removed 2 bases from V and 3 bases from J, with 13 bases in between. Germline lookup yields CDR1 SNHLY and CDR2 FYNNEI. The CDR3 nucleotides are TGTGCCAGCAGTGAACGGGGAGGGGCGGACTATGGCTACACCTTC. This translates into CASSERGGADYGYTF.

This sequence joins TRBV18 and TRBJ2-7; 9 bases match TRBD1. The junction had 12 bases not matched to a gene; V was cut back by 3 bases and J by 6 bases. CDR1 is KGHSH and CDR2 is LQKENI in the germline V gene. CDR3 size: 16 residues. This CDR3 reads CASSPPGTGKGAEQYF. Here the CDR3 DNA reads TGTGCCAGCTCACCCCCCGGGACAGGGAAGGGCGCCGAGCAGTACTTC.

The chain combines TRBV6-5 with TRBJ1-4, with D hard to call. Looked up from germline, CDR1 is MNHEY and CDR2 is SVGAGI. V lost 7 bases, J lost 8 bases, and 5 bases lay in between. This CDR3 has 10 residues. This CDR3 reads CASTHEKLFF. The CDR3 bases are TGTGCCAGCACACACGAAAAACTGTTTTTT.

This clone was observed a handful of times. The V gene is TRBV9, the J gene TRBJ1-2, with D possibly TRBD1 on 5 matching bases. Trimming stripped 0 bases from V and 7 bases from J, with 13 bases between. Per germline, CDR1 SGDLS and CDR2 YYNGEE. The CDR3 covers 14 residues. CDR3 region: CASSVAGQGSGYTF. The CDR3, as DNA: TGTGCCAGCAGCGTAGCTGGGCAGGGAAGTGGCTACACCTTC.

This chain connects TRBV6-5 to TRBJ1-1; weak D call: TRBD1 (6 bases). The germline V and J ends were trimmed by 0 bases and 0 bases, with 8 bases remaining between them. The V gene's germline CDR1 is MNHEY and CDR2 SVGAGI. The CDR3 sequence is 15 residues long. CDR3 in amino acids: CASSYSTGMNTEAFF. CDR3 sequence (DNA): TGTGCCAGCAGTTACTCGACAGGCATGAACACTGAAGCTTTCTTT.

The rearrangement joins TRBV24-1 to TRBJ2-5; the match to TRBD2 covers 7 bases. CDR1 KGHDR and CDR2 SFDVKD come from the germline V gene. This CDR3 spans 15 amino acids. V shed 2 bases and J 4 bases; nucleotides not matched to a gene: 6. The CDR3 loop is CATSDSRWGGETQYF. The CDR3 region has the DNA TGTGCCACCAGTGATTCCCGCTGGGGGGGAGAGACCCAGTACTTC.

As to this clone: Other nucleotide sequences in the sample specify the same CDR3. This CDR3 reads CASSQVSGSSYEQYF. CDR3 coding DNA: TGTGCCAGCAGCCAAGTATCCGGGAGTTCCTACGAGCAGTACTTC. The rearrangement uses TRBV3-1 (or the pseudogene TRBV3-2) and TRBJ2-7; perhaps TRBD2 as D (6 bases). Germline CDR1 and CDR2: LGHDT and YNNKEL (reference sequence). The CDR3 totals 15 residues. V dropped 1 base and J dropped 1 base, with 11 bases sitting between them.

The gene calls are TRBV7-9 and TRBJ2-7; 7 bases match TRBD1. The CDR3 totals 14 residues. CDR1 and CDR2 from the germline V gene are SEHNR and FQNEAQ (reference sequence). Unmatched junction bases numbered 10, after V lost 5 bases and J lost 6 bases. CDR3 nucleotide sequence: TGTGCCAGCAGCCGCAGCAACAGGGGCCCCGAGCAGTACTTC. This translates into CASSRSNRGPEQYF.

The chain is built from TRBV2 and TRBJ2-2; tentatively, D is TRBD1 (5 bases). The CDR3 totals 14 residues. Per the germline V gene, CDR1 is SNHLY and CDR2 is FYNNEI. With 10 bases removed from V and 2 bases from J, the gap between germline ends came to 14 bases. CDR3 region: CATSRQGNTGELFF. Here the CDR3 DNA reads TGTGCCACCTCCCGGCAGGGAAACACCGGGGAGCTGTTTTTT.

The chain uses TRBV11-3 and TRBJ2-1; TRBD2 matches at 8 bases. Germline loops: CDR1 SGHNT, CDR2 YENEEA. After removal of 4 bases from V and 5 bases from J, the junction contained 13 bases not matched to a gene. The CDR3 loop spans 17 amino acids. As DNA, the CDR3 is TGTGCCAGCAGCTCATCTACTAGCGGATCCTACGACAATGAGCAGTTCTTC. This translates into CASSSSTSGSYDNEQFF. Filled out from reference TRBV11-3 and TRBJ2-1, the complete variable domain reads EAGVVQSPRYKIIEKKQPVAFWCNPISGHNTLYWYLQNLGQGPELLIRYENEEAVDDSQLPKDRFSAERLKGVDSTLKIQPAELGDSAVYLCASSSSTSGSYDNEQFFGPGTRLTVL.